The 10 T cell receptor beta chains given below trace back to one sample, sequenced in a study of blood T cells in healthy people across ages. Then a second PCR, running about 7 to 11 cycles, was carried out with a sample-barcoded 5' primer and a J-beta primer mix. Each CDR3 protein gets one entry after TCRdb re-called the 5' RACE reads with MiXCR. The table includes around 1.1 million distinct CDR3 sequences, more than 30% detected once. The sequencing sample was made of blood. The receptors originated from a young man in good health.

This clonotype has ten or more counts. The V gene is TRBV7-2, the J gene TRBJ2-3; D possibly corresponds to TRBD2 (6 bases). The CDR3 extends over 14 amino acids. The V and J ends lost 5 bases and 0 bases respectively, with 9 bases between them. Germline-derived CDR1 and CDR2 are SGHTA and FQGNSA. CDR3 coding DNA: TGTGCCAGCAGCCCCGGGACTAGCACAGATACGCAGTATTTT. This gives the protein CASSPGTSTDTQYF.

The chain carries TRBV11-2 and TRBJ1-2; the D gene is possibly TRBD1 (5 bases). The CDR3 runs 15 residues. Germline lookup yields CDR1 SGHAT and CDR2 FQNNGV. The V and J ends lost 5 bases and 8 bases respectively, with 21 bases between them. The CDR3 is CASSPIGRGGLGYTF. CDR3 coding DNA: TGTGCCAGCAGCCCAATCGGGCGGGGCGGGTTGGGCTACACCTTC.

The chain recombines TRBV12-3 or TRBV12-4 with TRBJ1-5; 8 bases line up with TRBD1. J gave up 2 bases and V 6 bases, and 9 bases lay outside the gene matches. CDR3 size: 16 residues. The DNA of the CDR3 is TGTGCCAGCAGGGAGGGTGCGGGACAGGGCAATCAGCCCCAGCATTTT. Encoded protein: CASREGAGQGNQPQHF.

This clonotype was counted a single time. The chain employs TRBV19 and TRBJ1-1, with D possibly matching TRBD1 (5 bases). Germline CDR1 and CDR2: LNHDA and SQIVND (reference sequence). This CDR3 is built from 14 residues. V was shortened by 4 bases and J by 0 bases, with 9 bases between the two germline ends. The CDR3 sequence: CASSKGTLNTEAFF. The CDR3 DNA reads TGTGCCAGTAGTAAGGGGACCCTGAACACTGAAGCTTTCTTT.

This clonotype has only a few counts. This chain uses TRBV6-1 with TRBJ2-1, with TRBD1 matching 7 bases. From germline, CDR1 is MNHNS and CDR2 SASEGT. Unmatched junction bases numbered 8, after V lost 6 bases and J lost 3 bases. The CDR3 sequence is 15 residues long. The CDR3 DNA reads as TGTGCCAGCAGGAGGGGGACAGCGGACTACAATGAGCAGTTCTTC. As protein: CASRRGTADYNEQFF.

V is TRBV27 and J is TRBJ2-1; TRBD2 agrees at 8 bases. The CDR3 is 16 amino acids. Germline V CDR1 and CDR2: MNHEY, SMNVEV (reference sequence). After removal of 7 bases from V and 6 bases from J, the junction contained 14 bases not matched to a gene. The CDR3, as DNA: TGTGCCAGCACTCAGTTAGGGGGGCTAGCGGGCAATGAGCAGTTCTTC. Translated: CASTQLGGLAGNEQFF.

The sample holds a few counts of this clonotype. Here the CDR3 reads CASSQVFGTAHYGYTF. As DNA, the CDR3 is TGCGCCAGCAGCCAAGTTTTCGGGACAGCTCATTATGGCTACACCTTC. This chain uses TRBV4-1 with TRBJ1-2; 7 bases are a match to TRBD1. In germline, CDR1 is MGHRA, CDR2 YSYEKL. J was trimmed by 5 bases and V by 1 base; bases with no gene match: 10. The CDR3 covers 16 residues.

The chain joins TRBV7-8 to TRBJ1-2, with a possible D match to TRBD1 (5 bases). V lost 1 base and J 6 bases, leaving 15 bases between the germline ends. The CDR3 is 15 residues long. Germline CDR1 and CDR2: SGHVS and FQNEAQ. The CDR3 bases are TGTGCCAGCAGCTTAGGAGACCCAGGGCTCGATGGCTACACCTTC. Translating it yields CASSLGDPGLDGYTF.

This clonotype appeared a single time. The rearrangement uses TRBV20-1 and TRBJ2-1, with 12 bases identical to TRBD2. The CDR3 runs 16 residues. Germline values: CDR1 DFQATT, CDR2 SNEGSKA (reference sequence). Germline trimming cut 5 bases from V and 9 bases from J; bases unmatched to any gene: 14. The CDR3 is CSAWKTSGGEGIEQFF. Here the CDR3 DNA reads TGCAGTGCTTGGAAGACTAGCGGGGGCGAAGGTATTGAGCAGTTCTTC.

The chain has TRBV6-5 and TRBJ1-2; perhaps TRBD1 as D (6 bases). Germline V CDR1 and CDR2: MNHEY, SVGAGI. V was pared by 8 bases and J by 2 bases, with 15 bases between. This CDR3 has 14 residues. CDR3 sequence: CASPSDRSNYGYTF. Here the CDR3 DNA reads TGTGCCAGCCCTTCGGACAGATCGAACTATGGCTACACCTTC.